This is a list of T cell receptor beta chains from one sample in a study of cytomegalovirus exposure and HLA in healthy donors. Libraries were prepared by immunoSEQ multiplex PCR; TCRdb keeps only in-frame clonotypes and omits some of them. The sample contains 85,000 to 100,000 clones, approximately 86% of which appear only once. Sequences were obtained from PBMCs. These receptors came from a man under 40 in good health and CMV-seropositive. CDR3s include the opening cysteine and the closing phenylalanine or tryptophan. A D gene is named only where the DNA matches it firmly. Some rows have no size entry. The others give once, few or many, or a class for an expanded clone.

TRBJ2-2 TRBD2 TRBV2 - CASRGLAGGPGTGELFF TGTGCCAGCAGGGGACTAGCGGGAGGTCCGGGCACCGGGGAGCTGTTTTTT
TRBJ2-3 TRBD2 TRBV4-1 - CASSRWEGQRTSGASTDTQYF TGCGCCAGCAGCCGTTGGGAAGGACAACGGACTAGCGGAGCCAGCACAGATACGCAGTATTTT
TRBJ2-1 TRBD1 TRBV12-5 - CASGFSRGLYNEQFF TGTGCTAGTGGTTTCTCCAGGGGGCTTTACAATGAGCAGTTCTTC
TRBJ2-7 - TRBV2 - CASSDRAYEQYF TGTGCCAGCAGTGACAGGGCCTACGAGCAGTACTTC
TRBJ2-7 TRBD2 TRBV30 - CAWSLAGAYEQYF TGTGCCTGGAGTCTTGCGGGAGCCTACGAGCAGTACTTC
TRBJ2-2 TRBD2 TRBV18 - CASSTSSGGNTGELFF TGTGCCAGCTCAACCAGTAGCGGGGGGAACACCGGGGAGCTGTTTTTT
TRBJ2-3 - TRBV5-1 - CASSWGSGVVSDTQYF TGCGCCAGCAGCTGGGGATCAGGGGTGGTTTCAGATACGCAGTATTTT
TRBJ1-2 - TRBV13 - CASTTGGPGHGYTF TGTGCCAGCACGACGGGGGGTCCGGGTCATGGCTACACCTTC
TRBJ2-3 - TRBV5-8 few CASRNWQGTDTQYF TGTGCCAGCAGGAATTGGCAGGGCACAGATACGCAGTATTTT
TRBJ2-1 - TRBV19 - CASSFWSEGNEQFF TGTGCCAGTAGTTTCTGGTCCGAGGGCAATGAGCAGTTCTTC
TRBJ2-1 - TRBV5-4 - CASSSAGDYNEQFF TGTGCCAGCAGCTCGGCAGGGGACTACAATGAGCAGTTCTTC
TRBJ1-2 - TRBV6-1 - CASSELQHYGYTF TGTGCCAGCAGTGAGTTACAGCACTATGGCTACACCTTC
TRBJ1-1 TRBD1 TRBV15 medium-sized CATSRDPGGDWDTEAFF TGTGCCACCAGCAGAGATCCAGGGGGCGATTGGGACACTGAAGCTTTCTTT
TRBJ2-1 - TRBV27 - CASSSQGLYNEQFF TGTGCCAGCAGTTCCCAGGGGCTTTACAATGAGCAGTTCTTC
TRBJ1-2 TRBD1 TRBV5-1 - CASSFGTGVYGYTF TGCGCCAGCAGCTTTGGGACAGGAGTCTATGGCTACACCTTC
TRBJ2-1 TRBD2 TRBV11-2 - CAGSQDSGTHGEQFF TGTGCCGGCAGCCAAGACAGCGGGACCCATGGTGAGCAGTTCTTC
TRBJ1-1 - TRBV27 - CASSLVPLLNTEAFF TGTGCCAGCAGTCTCGTTCCACTGCTGAACACTGAAGCTTTCTTT
TRBJ2-7 - TRBV7-9 once CASSHRLSGIAEQYF TGTGCCAGCAGCCACCGACTAAGCGGAATAGCGGAGCAGTACTTC
TRBJ1-2 TRBD1 TRBV5-1 - CASSLGAGGNYGYTF TGCGCCAGCAGCTTGGGGGCAGGGGGCAACTATGGCTACACCTTC
TRBJ1-5 - TRBV6-6 - CASSYQVAGGNQPQHF TGTGCCAGCAGTTACCAGGTGGCAGGGGGCAATCAGCCCCAGCATTTT
TRBJ1-1 TRBD1 TRBV6-1 - CASSEMGDRFMNTEAFF TGTGCCAGCAGTGAAATGGGGGACAGATTCATGAACACTGAAGCTTTCTTT
TRBJ2-2 - TRBV18 - CASSSTRGYGRTGELFF TGTGCCAGCTCGTCCACTCGGGGCTATGGGAGGACCGGGGAGCTGTTTTTT
TRBJ1-2 - TRBV5-5 - CASSYRTGIHLDGYTF TGTGCCAGCAGCTATAGGACGGGGATTCACCTTGATGGCTACACCTTC
TRBJ1-2 TRBD1 TRBV13 - CASSFTGTGYYGYTF TGTGCCAGCAGCTTCACCGGGACAGGGTATTATGGCTACACCTTC